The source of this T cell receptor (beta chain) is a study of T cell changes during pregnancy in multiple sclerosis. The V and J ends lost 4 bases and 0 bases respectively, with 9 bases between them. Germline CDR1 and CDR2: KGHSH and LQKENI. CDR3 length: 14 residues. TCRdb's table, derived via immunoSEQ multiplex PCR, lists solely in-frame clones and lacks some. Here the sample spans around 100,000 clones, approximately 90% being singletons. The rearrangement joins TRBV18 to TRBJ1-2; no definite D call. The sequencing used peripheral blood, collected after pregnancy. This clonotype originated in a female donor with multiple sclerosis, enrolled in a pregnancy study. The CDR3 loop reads CASSRVAANYGYTF. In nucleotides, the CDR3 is TGTGCCAGCTCACGGGTCGCGGCTAACTATGGCTACACCTTC.